These 6 T cell receptor beta chains originate from one sample sequenced in a study of cytomegalovirus exposure and HLA in healthy donors. Use of 60 Vbeta and 13 Jbeta primers characterized the PCR. The data were produced by immunoSEQ multiplex PCR, yet TCRdb's version contains in-frame clones alone and is incomplete. The repertoire holds approximately 190,000 clones, 84% seen once, with about 2.4% in the top ten. Sequenced material: PBMCs. Source of these receptors: a woman aged 45-59 years in good health and CMV-seropositive.

The V call is TRBV28, the J call TRBJ1-2; 7 nucleotides align to TRBD1. V shed 6 bases and J 4 bases; nucleotides not matched to a gene: 5. The length of the CDR3 is 13 residues. The germline gives CDR1 MDHEN, CDR2 SYDVKM. The CDR3: CASSRDSVYGYTF. CDR3 DNA sequence: TGTGCCAGCAGCCGGGACAGCGTCTATGGCTACACCTTC.

The CDR3: CASSLASGGGTGELFF. DNA for the CDR3: TGCGCCAGCAGCTTGGCTAGCGGGGGTGGCACCGGGGAGCTGTTTTTT. V and J are TRBV5-1 and TRBJ2-2; 10 bases line up with TRBD2. The CDR3 consists of 16 residues. Trimming removed 0 bases from V and 4 bases from J; junction bases left unmatched: 3. Per germline, CDR1 SGHRS and CDR2 YFSETQ.

This clone was detected a few times. The chain carries TRBV5-5 and TRBJ1-2, with D unclear. There are 15 residues in the CDR3. The germline V gene encodes CDR1 SGHKS and CDR2 YYEKEE (reference sequence). V lost 1 base to trimming and J lost 2 bases, with 12 bases between them. The CDR3: CASSLIGDPNYGYTF. In DNA, the CDR3 is TGTGCCAGCAGCTTGATTGGAGACCCAAACTATGGCTACACCTTC.

The V gene is TRBV9, the J gene TRBJ1-3; 9 bases are a match to TRBD1. CDR1 and CDR2 from the germline V gene are SGDLS and YYNGEE. The CDR3 covers 15 residues. The ends lost 3 bases at V and 0 bases at J; junction bases unmatched: 1. The CDR3 loop reads CASSATGGSGNTIYF. The CDR3 nucleotides are TGTGCCAGCAGCGCGACAGGGGGCTCTGGAAACACCATATATTTT.

CDR3 sequence reads: CASRGQGLSSPLHF. The CDR3 coding sequence is TGTGCCAGCAGAGGACAGGGGTTGAGTTCACCCCTCCACTTT. This chain joins TRBV6-1 and TRBJ1-6; TRBD1 matches at 9 bases. Germline CDR1 and CDR2: MNHNS and SASEGT. The J segment lost 9 bases and the V segment lost 6 bases, leaving 6 bases of the junction unmatched. The CDR3 is 14 amino acids.

V usage is TRBV9 and J usage is TRBJ2-2; the D is unclear. Trimming left V 0 bases short and J 4 bases short, with 4 bases between. The CDR3 sequence is 13 residues long. CDR1 is SGDLS and CDR2 is YYNGEE in the germline V gene. CDR3 nucleotide sequence: TGTGCCAGCAGCGTAGATAGCACCGGGGAGCTGTTTTTT. Residues: CASSVDSTGELFF.